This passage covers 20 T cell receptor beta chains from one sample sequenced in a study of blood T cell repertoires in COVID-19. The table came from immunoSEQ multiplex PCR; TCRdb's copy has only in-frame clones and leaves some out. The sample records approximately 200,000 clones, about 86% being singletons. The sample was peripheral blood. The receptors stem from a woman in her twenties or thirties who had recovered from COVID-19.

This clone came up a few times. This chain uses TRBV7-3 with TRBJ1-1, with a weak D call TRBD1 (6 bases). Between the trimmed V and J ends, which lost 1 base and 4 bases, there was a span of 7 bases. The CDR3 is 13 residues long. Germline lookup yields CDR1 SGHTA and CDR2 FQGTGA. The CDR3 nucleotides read TGTGCCAGCAGCTTAAAAGGGGGCACTGAAGCTTTCTTT. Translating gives CASSLKGGTEAFF.

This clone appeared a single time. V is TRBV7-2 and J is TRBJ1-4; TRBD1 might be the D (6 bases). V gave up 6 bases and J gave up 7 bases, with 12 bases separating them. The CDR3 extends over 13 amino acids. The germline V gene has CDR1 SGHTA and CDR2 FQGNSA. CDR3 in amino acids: CASSRGRGEKLFF. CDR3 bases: TGTGCCAGCAGTCGGGGCAGGGGTGAAAAACTGTTTTTT. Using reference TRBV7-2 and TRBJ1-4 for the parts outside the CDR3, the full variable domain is GAGVSQSPSNKVTEKGKDVELRCDPISGHTALYWYRQSLGQGLEFLIYFQGNSAPDKSGLPSDRFSAERTGGSVSTLTIQRTQQEDSAVYLCASSRGRGEKLFFGSGTQLSVL.

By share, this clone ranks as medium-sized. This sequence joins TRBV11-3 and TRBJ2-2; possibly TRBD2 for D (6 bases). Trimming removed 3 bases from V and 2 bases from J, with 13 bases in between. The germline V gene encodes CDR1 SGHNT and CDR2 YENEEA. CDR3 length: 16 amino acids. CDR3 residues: CASSFGDSGNTGELFF. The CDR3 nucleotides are TGTGCCAGCAGCTTTGGCGATAGCGGTAACACCGGGGAGCTGTTTTTT.

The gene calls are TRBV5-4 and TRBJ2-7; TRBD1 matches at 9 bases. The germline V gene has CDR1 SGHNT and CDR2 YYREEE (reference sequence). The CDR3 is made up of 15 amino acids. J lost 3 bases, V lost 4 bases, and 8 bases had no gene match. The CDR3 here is CASSLPGQGFYEQYF. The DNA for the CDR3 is TGTGCCAGCAGCCTGCCCGGACAGGGGTTCTACGAGCAGTACTTC.

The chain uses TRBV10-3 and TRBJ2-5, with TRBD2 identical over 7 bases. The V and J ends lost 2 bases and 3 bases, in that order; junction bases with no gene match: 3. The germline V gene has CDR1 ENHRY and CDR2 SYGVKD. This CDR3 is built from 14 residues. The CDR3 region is CAISELSGKETQYF. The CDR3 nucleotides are TGTGCCATCAGTGAGCTAAGCGGGAAAGAGACCCAGTACTTC.

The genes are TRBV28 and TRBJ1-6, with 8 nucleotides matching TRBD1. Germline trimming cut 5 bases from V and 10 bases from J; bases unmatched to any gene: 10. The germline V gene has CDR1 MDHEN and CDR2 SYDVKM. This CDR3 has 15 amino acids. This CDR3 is CASSPLDRAGSPLHF. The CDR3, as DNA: TGTGCCAGCAGTCCCCTGGACAGGGCGGGCTCACCCCTCCACTTT.

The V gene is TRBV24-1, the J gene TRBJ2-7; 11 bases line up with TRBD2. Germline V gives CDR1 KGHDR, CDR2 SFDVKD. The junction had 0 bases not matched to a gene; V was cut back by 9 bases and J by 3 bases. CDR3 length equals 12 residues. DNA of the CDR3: TGTGCCACCGGGACTAGCGGCTACGAGCAGTACTTC. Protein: CATGTSGYEQYF.

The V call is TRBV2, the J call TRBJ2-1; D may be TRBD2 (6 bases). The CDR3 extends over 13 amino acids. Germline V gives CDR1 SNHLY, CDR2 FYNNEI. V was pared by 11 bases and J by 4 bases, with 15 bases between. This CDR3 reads CAARLGGYNEQFF. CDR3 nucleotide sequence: TGTGCCGCCAGACTAGGAGGTTACAATGAGCAGTTCTTC.

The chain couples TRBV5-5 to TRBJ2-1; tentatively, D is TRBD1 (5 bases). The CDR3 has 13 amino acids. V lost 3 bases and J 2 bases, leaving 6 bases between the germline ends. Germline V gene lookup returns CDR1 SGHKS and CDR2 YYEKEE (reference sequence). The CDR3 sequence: CASSSTAYNEQFF. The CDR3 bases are TGTGCCAGCAGCTCGACAGCCTACAATGAGCAGTTCTTC.

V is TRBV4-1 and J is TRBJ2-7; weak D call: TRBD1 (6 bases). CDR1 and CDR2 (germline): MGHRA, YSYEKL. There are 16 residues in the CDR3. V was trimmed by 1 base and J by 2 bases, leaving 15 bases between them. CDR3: CASSQGTGRRAYEQYF. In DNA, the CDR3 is TGCGCCAGCAGCCAAGGCACAGGGAGAAGGGCCTACGAGCAGTACTTC.

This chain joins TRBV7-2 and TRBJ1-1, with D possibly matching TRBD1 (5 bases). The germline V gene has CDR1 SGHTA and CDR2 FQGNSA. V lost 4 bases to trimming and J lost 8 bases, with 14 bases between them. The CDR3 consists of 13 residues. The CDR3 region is CASSSGRAMEAFF. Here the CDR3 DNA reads TGTGCCAGCAGCTCCGGCAGGGCAATGGAAGCTTTCTTT. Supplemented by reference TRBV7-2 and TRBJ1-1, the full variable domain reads GAGVSQSPSNKVTEKGKDVELRCDPISGHTALYWYRQSLGQGLEFLIYFQGNSAPDKSGLPSDRFSAERTGGSVSTLTIQRTQQEDSAVYLCASSSGRAMEAFFGQGTRLTVV.

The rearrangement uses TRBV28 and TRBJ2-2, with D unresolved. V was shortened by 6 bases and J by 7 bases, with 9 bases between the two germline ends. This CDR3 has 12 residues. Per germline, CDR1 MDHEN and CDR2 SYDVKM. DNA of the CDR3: TGTGCCAGCAGGCGGTTGGGCGGGGAGCTGTTTTTT. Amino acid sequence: CASRRLGGELFF.

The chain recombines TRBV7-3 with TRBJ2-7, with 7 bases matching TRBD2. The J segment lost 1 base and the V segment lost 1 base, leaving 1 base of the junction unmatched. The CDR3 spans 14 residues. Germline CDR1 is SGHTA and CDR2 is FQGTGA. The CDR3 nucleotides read TGTGCCAGCAGCTTAATGGGGGGGTCCTACGAGCAGTACTTC. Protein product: CASSLMGGSYEQYF.

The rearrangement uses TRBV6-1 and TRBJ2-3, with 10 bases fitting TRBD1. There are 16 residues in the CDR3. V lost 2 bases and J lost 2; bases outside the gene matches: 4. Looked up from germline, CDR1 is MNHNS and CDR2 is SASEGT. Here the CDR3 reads CASSEYGTGVTDTQYF. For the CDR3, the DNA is TGTGCCAGCAGTGAATATGGGACAGGGGTCACAGATACGCAGTATTTT.

CDR3: CASSERAGMNTEAFF. The CDR3 DNA follows: TGTGCCAGCAGTGAACGGGCAGGGATGAACACTGAAGCTTTCTTT. The chain couples TRBV2 to TRBJ1-1, with D possibly matching TRBD1 (5 bases). Germline CDR1 SNHLY, CDR2 FYNNEI. V lost 2 bases and J lost 0, with 10 bases in between. This CDR3 region has 15 residues.

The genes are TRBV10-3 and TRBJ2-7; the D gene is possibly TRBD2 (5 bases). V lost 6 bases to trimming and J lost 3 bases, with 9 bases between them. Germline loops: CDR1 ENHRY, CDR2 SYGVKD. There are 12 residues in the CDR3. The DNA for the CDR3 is TGTGCCATCAGCGGGGAATTCTACGAGCAGTACTTC. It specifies CAISGEFYEQYF.

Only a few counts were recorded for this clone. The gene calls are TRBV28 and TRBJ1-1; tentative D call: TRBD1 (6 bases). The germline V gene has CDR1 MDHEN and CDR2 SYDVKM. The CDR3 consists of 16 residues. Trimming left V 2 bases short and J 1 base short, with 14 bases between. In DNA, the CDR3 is TGTGCCAGCAGTTTAGCTGCTACGGGACAGAACACTGAAGCTTTCTTT. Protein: CASSLAATGQNTEAFF. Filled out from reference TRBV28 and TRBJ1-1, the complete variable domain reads DVKVTQSSRYLVKRTGEKVFLECVQDMDHENMFWYRQDPGLGLRLIYFSYDVKMKEKGDIPEGYSVSREKKERFSLILESASTNQTSMYLCASSLAATGQNTEAFFGQGTRLTVV.

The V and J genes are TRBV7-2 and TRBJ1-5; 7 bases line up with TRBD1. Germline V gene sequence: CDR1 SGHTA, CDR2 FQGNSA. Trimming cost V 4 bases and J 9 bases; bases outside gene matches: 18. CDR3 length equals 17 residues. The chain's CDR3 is CASSSGGSEGLVRPQHF. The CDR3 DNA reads TGTGCCAGCAGCTCAGGGGGGTCGGAGGGGCTAGTCAGGCCCCAGCATTTT.

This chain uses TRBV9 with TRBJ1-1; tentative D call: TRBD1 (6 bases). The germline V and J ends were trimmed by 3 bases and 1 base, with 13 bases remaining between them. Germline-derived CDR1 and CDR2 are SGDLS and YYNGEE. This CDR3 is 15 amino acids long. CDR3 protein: CASSAQGQPNTEAFF. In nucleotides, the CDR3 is TGTGCCAGCAGCGCCCAAGGACAGCCGAACACTGAAGCTTTCTTT.

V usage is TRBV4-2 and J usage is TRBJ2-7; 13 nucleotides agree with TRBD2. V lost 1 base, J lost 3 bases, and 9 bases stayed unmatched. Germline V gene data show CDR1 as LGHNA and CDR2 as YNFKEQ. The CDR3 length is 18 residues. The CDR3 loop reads CASSQVLGLAGEYYEQYF. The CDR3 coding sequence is TGTGCCAGCAGCCAAGTTCTAGGACTAGCGGGAGAGTACTACGAGCAGTACTTC.